This TCR beta chain derives from a study of T-cell reconstitution after alpha-beta-depleted transplantation in children. Notes on this clonotype: Its matching antigen is unknown. Given a much more abundant clone one base away, this may be a read error.

Findings and caveats of the study: By about two months after transplant, alpha-beta T cells reportedly arose from several hundred graft clones that had expanded. Diversity of TCRbeta at day 60 was high in some patients, arising from surviving recipient T cells and thymic progenitors. Among T cells one year after transplant, newly produced cells accounted for most counts and diversity.

Germline CDR1 and CDR2: LGHNA and YNFKEQ. The CDR3 sequence is 14 residues long. The V segment lost 4 bases and the J segment 2 bases; nucleotides outside the gene matches: 2. Library preparation (for TCRbeta) was performed with unique molecular identifiers. TCRdb fed the PCR reads into MiXCR, producing one record per CDR3 protein. The sample lists 200,000 or so distinct CDR3 sequences, approximately 6.8% seen once, with 4.5% to 5.5% in the top ten. The chain couples TRBV4-2 to TRBJ2-7; 10 positions match TRBD2. The sample here was PBMCs, taken before TCRalphabeta/CD19-depleted stem cell transplant. This TCR was recovered from a girl younger than two with combined immunodeficiency, due to receive a stem cell transplant. CDR3 loop: CASSPGLATYEQYF. CDR3 DNA: TGTGCCAGCAGCCCGGGACTAGCGACCTACGAGCAGTACTTC.